This entry is about one TCR beta chain. V was shortened by 5 bases and J by 2 bases, with 6 bases between the two germline ends. The CDR3 is 12 amino acids. Germline CDR1 is LGHNA and CDR2 is YNFKEQ. Using immunoSEQ multiplex PCR, the repertoire was profiled, and TCRdb retains in-frame clones only, with some absent. In the table there are over 50,000 clones, roughly 88% of which are singletons. The data stem from a study of OX40 agonist ivuxolimab in advanced cancers. Looking at the study overall: The drug used for patients, ivuxolimab, was an agonistic anti-OX40 (CD134) antibody. Prior therapy, whether anti-PD-1, anti-PD-L1 or anti-CTLA-4, was allowed, and 40% had some. Patients were treated with intravenous ivuxolimab, dosed at 0.01 to 10 mg/kg and infused every 2 weeks. Hepatocellular carcinoma, melanoma, renal cell or head and neck cancer affected the dose-escalation patients.

The chain carries TRBV4-2 and TRBJ1-1, with D uncertain. The clonotype was recovered from an adult with an advanced solid tumor such as melanoma, head and neck, liver or kidney cancer. This specimen consisted of CD4+ or CD8+ T cells sorted from blood, obtained in a trial of the OX40 agonist ivuxolimab. The CDR3: CASSRQNTEAFF. CDR3 coding DNA: TGTGCCAGCAGCAGACAAAACACTGAAGCTTTCTTT.